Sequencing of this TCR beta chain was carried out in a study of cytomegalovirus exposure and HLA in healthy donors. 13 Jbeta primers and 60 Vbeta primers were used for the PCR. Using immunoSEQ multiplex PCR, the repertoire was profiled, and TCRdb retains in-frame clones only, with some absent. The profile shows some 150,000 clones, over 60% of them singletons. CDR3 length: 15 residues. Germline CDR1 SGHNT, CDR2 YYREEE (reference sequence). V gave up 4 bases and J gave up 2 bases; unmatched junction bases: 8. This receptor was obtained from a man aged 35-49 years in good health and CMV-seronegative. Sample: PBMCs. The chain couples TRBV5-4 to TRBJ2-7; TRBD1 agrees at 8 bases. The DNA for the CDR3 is TGTGCCAGCAGCAACCGGGACAGGACCCCCTACGAGCAGTACTTC. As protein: CASSNRDRTPYEQYF.